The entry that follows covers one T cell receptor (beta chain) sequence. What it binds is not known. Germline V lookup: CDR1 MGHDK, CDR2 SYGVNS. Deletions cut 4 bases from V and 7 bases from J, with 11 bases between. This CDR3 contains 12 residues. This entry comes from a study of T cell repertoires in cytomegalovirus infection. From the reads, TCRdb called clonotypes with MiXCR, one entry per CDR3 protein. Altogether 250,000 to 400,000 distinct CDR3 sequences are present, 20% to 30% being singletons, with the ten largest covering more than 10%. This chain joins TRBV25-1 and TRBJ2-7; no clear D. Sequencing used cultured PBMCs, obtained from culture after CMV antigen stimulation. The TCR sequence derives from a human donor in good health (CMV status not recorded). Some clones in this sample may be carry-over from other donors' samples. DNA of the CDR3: TGTGCCAGCAGTGTGCTCGGGTCTGAGCAGTACTTC. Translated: CASSVLGSEQYF.